A selection of T cell receptor beta chains follows, all from one sample in a study of T cell responses to AZD1222 COVID-19 vaccine. Data came from immunoSEQ multiplex PCR; TCRdb stores just in-frame clones and leaves some out. This sample has 150,000 to 200,000 clones; 90% to 95% occur once, and the top ten carry under 2%. The source material was peripheral blood, sampled 28 days after the second AZD1222 dose. All receptors come from an adult who received the AZD1222 COVID-19 vaccine. Both conserved end residues are part of each CDR3. Fields, in order: CDR3 length, V gene, clone size, D gene, J gene, CDR3 DNA, CDR3 protein. A D gene is named only where the DNA matches it firmly. Clone sizes are given selectively: once, few, many, or a class where the clone is expanded.

14	TRBV5-4	.	TRBD1	TRBJ2-1	TGTGCCAGCAGCGCGAAGGACAGGGCTAATGAGCAGTTCTTC	CASSAKDRANEQFF
14	TRBV30	.	.	TRBJ2-2	TGTGCCTGGAGTGTACCCCAAAACACCGGGGAGCTGTTTTTT	CAWSVPQNTGELFF
13	TRBV27	.	.	TRBJ1-2	TGTGCCAGCAGAGGGGTTTTTTTCGATGGCTACACCTTC	CASRGVFFDGYTF
14	TRBV7-6	.	.	TRBJ1-2	TGTGCCAGCAGCAAAGGCGTCGGTAACTATGGCTACACCTTC	CASSKGVGNYGYTF
15	TRBV30	.	TRBD1	TRBJ1-2	TGTGCCTGGAGACCGGTAGGAGACAGGGGGGGAGGCTACACCTTC	CAWRPVGDRGGGYTF
13	TRBV19	.	TRBD1	TRBJ1-5	TGTGCCAGTGGGACAGCCTTCAATCAGCCCCAGCATTTT	CASGTAFNQPQHF
14	TRBV7-2	.	.	TRBJ1-6	TGTGCCAGCAGCTTAGGCCAGGCTTATTCACCCCTCCACTTT	CASSLGQAYSPLHF
15	TRBV7-2	.	.	TRBJ1-6	TGTGCCAGCAGCTTCGGACAGTCCTATAATTCACCCCTCCACTTT	CASSFGQSYNSPLHF
14	TRBV6-6	.	.	TRBJ1-2	TGTGCCAGCACCATTGCCGTACTCGATTATGGCTACACCTTC	CASTIAVLDYGYTF
15	TRBV2	.	TRBD1	TRBJ2-5	TGTGCCAGCGGGAGAGACAGGGGCTCTTCGGAGACCCAGTACTTC	CASGRDRGSSETQYF
13	TRBV18	.	.	TRBJ2-1	TGTGCCAGCTCATCTCAGACGGTAGAGGAGCAGTTCTTC	CASSSQTVEEQFF
14	TRBV30	.	.	TRBJ1-2	TGTGCCTGGAGTGCCCGGGGACCTTACTATGGCTACACCTTC	CAWSARGPYYGYTF
14	TRBV27	few	.	TRBJ1-2	TGTGCCAGCAGTTTATCGGGGGATAACTATGGCTACACCTTC	CASSLSGDNYGYTF
17	TRBV6-1	.	.	TRBJ1-3	TGTGCCAGCAGGGAAGACTTCGGACAAGACTCTGGAAACACCATATATTTT	CASREDFGQDSGNTIYF
15	TRBV19	once	TRBD1	TRBJ1-5	TGTGCCAGTACCCCGACAGGGTCCCCCCCTCAGCCCCAGCATTTT	CASTPTGSPPQPQHF
12	TRBV6-2/TRBV6-3	once	.	TRBJ1-2	TGTGCCAGCAGTAATGACAGTGATGGCTACACCTTC	CASSNDSDGYTF
14	TRBV11-2	.	TRBD1	TRBJ2-1	TGTGCCAGCAGCCCGACGACAGGGACCAATGAGCAGTTCTTC	CASSPTTGTNEQFF
13	TRBV4-1	.	.	TRBJ1-5	TGCGCCAGCAGCGGGGGCGCAGGTCAGCCCCAGCATTTT	CASSGGAGQPQHF
15	TRBV18	.	.	TRBJ2-3	TGTGCCAGCTCACCATTCGCAGGGAGCACAGATACGCAGTATTTT	CASSPFAGSTDTQYF
14	TRBV6-5	.	.	TRBJ2-5	TGTGCCAGCAGACGGGCCCCGTACCAAGAGACCCAGTACTTC	CASRRAPYQETQYF
15	TRBV4-2	.	.	TRBJ1-1	TGTGCCAGCAGCCAAGCATCCGCCCGAGGCACTGAAGCTTTCTTT	CASSQASARGTEAFF
16	TRBV9	.	TRBD2	TRBJ2-1	TGTGCCAGCAGCCCTGGAGAGCGGGACTATTACAATGAGCAGTTCTTC	CASSPGERDYYNEQFF
16	TRBV21-1	.	.	TRBJ2-5	TGTGCCAGCAGACCCGAGGGGACAGCGTCCCAAGAGACCCAGTACTTC	CASRPEGTASQETQYF
13	TRBV6-5	.	.	TRBJ2-3	TGTGCCAGCAGGTGGCCCGGCACAGATACGCAGTATTTT	CASRWPGTDTQYF
15	TRBV7-2	.	.	TRBJ2-7	TGTGCCAGCAGCTTAGAGGATAGTTTCTCCTACGAGCAGTACTTC	CASSLEDSFSYEQYF
15	TRBV7-9	.	TRBD1	TRBJ1-6	TGTGCCAGCAGCACCGGGACAGGGGTTAATTCACCCCTCCACTTT	CASSTGTGVNSPLHF
15	TRBV10-3	.	TRBD2	TRBJ2-5	TGTGCCATCAGTGACCCGGGAGGTTCTCAAGAGACCCAGTACTTC	CAISDPGGSQETQYF
13	TRBV27	once	.	TRBJ2-5	TGTGCCAGCAGTTTAGTCAGGGGAGAGACCCAGTACTTC	CASSLVRGETQYF
16	TRBV20-1	.	.	TRBJ1-1	TGCAGTGCTAGTGAGGGGATAGGTGGGATGAACACTGAAGCTTTCTTT	CSASEGIGGMNTEAFF
16	TRBV4-2	.	.	TRBJ2-7	TGTGCCAGCAGCCAAGATGGGGGCAGCCTTTTTCCGAGAAGCGCATTC	CASSQDGGSLFPRSAF
14	TRBV5-1	.	TRBD1	TRBJ2-5	TGCGCCAGCAGCCTATGGACAGGGCCTGGGACCCAGTACTTC	CASSLWTGPGTQYF
13	TRBV9	few	.	TRBJ2-7	TGTGCCAGCAGCCTCCGGGGCAGGGACGAGCAGTACTTC	CASSLRGRDEQYF
14	TRBV7-2	.	.	TRBJ1-2	TGTGCCAGCAGCTTAGGCGGGGGGAACTATGGCTACACCTTC	CASSLGGGNYGYTF